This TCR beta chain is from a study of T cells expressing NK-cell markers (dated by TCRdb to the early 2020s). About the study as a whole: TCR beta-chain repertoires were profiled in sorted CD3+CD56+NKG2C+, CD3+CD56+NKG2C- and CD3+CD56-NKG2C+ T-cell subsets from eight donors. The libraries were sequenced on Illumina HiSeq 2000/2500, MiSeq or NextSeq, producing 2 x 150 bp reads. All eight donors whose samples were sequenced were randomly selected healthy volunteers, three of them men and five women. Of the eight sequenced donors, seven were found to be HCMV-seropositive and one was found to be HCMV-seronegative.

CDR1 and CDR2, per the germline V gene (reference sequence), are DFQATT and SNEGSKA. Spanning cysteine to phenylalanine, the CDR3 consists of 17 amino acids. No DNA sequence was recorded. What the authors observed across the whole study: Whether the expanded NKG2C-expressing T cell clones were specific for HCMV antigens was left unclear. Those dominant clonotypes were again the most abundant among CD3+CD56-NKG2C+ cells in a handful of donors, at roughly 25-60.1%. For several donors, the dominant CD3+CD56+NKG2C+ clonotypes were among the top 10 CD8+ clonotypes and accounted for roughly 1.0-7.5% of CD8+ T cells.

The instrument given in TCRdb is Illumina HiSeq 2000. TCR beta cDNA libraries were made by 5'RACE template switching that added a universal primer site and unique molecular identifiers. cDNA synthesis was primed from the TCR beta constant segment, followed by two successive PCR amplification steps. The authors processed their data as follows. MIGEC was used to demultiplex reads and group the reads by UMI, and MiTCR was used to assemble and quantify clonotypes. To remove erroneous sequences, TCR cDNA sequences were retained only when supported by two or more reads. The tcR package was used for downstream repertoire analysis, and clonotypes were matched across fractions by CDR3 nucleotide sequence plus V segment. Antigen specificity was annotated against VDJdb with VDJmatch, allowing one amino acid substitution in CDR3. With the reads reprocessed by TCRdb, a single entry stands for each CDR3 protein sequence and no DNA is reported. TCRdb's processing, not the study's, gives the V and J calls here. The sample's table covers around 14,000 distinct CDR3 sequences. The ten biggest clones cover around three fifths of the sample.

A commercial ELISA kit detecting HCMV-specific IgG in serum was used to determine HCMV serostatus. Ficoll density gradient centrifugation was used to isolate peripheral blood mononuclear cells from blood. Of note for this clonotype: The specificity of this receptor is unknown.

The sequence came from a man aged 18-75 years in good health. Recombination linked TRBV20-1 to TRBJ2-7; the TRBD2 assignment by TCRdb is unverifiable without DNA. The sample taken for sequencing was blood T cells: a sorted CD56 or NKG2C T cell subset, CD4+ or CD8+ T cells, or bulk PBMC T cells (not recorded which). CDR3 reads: CSARSGLAGAVSYEQYF.